This T cell receptor beta chain was sequenced for a study of blood T cell repertoires in COVID-19. Study details: T cells, B-cell-depleted T cells, or PBMCs supplied cDNA or gDNA.

How the authors handled the data: Estimates of nucleated cell counts were drawn from the amplification of reference gene primers. Assay used: immunoSEQ multiplex PCR; TCRdb lists only in-frame clones, some missing. For V, J and clone size, that table is used; D and trimming come from the DNA. The sample yields 250,000 or so clones, 88% seen once. This clone has only one observation. The CDR3 is 15 amino acids. Trimming left V 2 bases short and J 2 bases short, with 11 bases between. CDR1 is SSHAT, CDR2 FNYEAQ, per germline (reference sequence). The source is a man of 80 years or more with acute or convalescent COVID-19. The chain links TRBV7-7 to TRBJ2-3; possibly TRBD2 for D (5 bases). The source material was peripheral blood. The DNA for the CDR3 is TGTGCCAGCAGCTTACGAGCTCTAGCCACAGATACGCAGTATTTT. It encodes CASSLRALATDTQYF.